This TCR beta chain was obtained from a study of Ad26.COV2.S vaccination and SARS-CoV-2 variants. Trimming took 2 bases from V and 9 from J, leaving 12 bases between them. The CDR3 covers 13 residues. Germline values: CDR1 SGHRS, CDR2 YFSETQ. Clones were sequenced by immunoSEQ multiplex PCR, and TCRdb holds only the in-frame ones, with some missing. The sample contains about 680,000 clones, around 92% of which appear only once. Regarding treatment: roughly 19 received Ad26.COV2.S at low or high dose, single or two shots; several received placebo; per-sample allocation not given. After the first vaccine or placebo injection, samples were drawn on day 63.

This chain connects TRBV5-1 to TRBJ2-1; tentatively, D is TRBD1 (6 bases). This clonotype originated in a person aged 18-60 years who received the Ad26.COV2.S COVID-19 vaccine or a placebo. Specimen: peripheral blood, collected in a trial of Ad26.COV2.S vaccine versus placebo. CDR3 DNA sequence: TGCGCCAGCAGCTTCAGACAGGCAAGTGAGCAGTTCTTC. Translating it yields CASSFRQASEQFF.